This entry lists 27 T cell receptor beta chains sequenced from one sample in a study of cytomegalovirus exposure and HLA in healthy donors. It was with 60 Vbeta and 13 Jbeta primers that the PCR ran. Generated by immunoSEQ multiplex PCR, the TCRdb table keeps only in-frame clones and is missing some. The sample consists of roughly 200,000 clones, just over 75% of them appearing once. Sample: PBMCs. These receptors came from a woman aged 55-70 years in good health and CMV-seropositive.

The chain has TRBV5-4 and TRBJ2-5, with D maybe TRBD2 (7 bases). The germline V gene has CDR1 SGHNT and CDR2 YYREEE (reference sequence). The CDR3 sequence is 14 residues long. Trimming shortened V by 0 bases and J by 11 bases, and 17 bases separated the two germline ends. In DNA, the CDR3 is TGTGCCAGCAGCTTGGACCCGGGGGCGCGGGGGCAGTACTTC. Translated, it gives CASSLDPGARGQYF.

V usage is TRBV28 and J usage is TRBJ1-6; TRBD1 might be the D (6 bases). Germline loops: CDR1 MDHEN, CDR2 SYDVKM. The length of the CDR3 is 12 residues. V was shortened by 8 bases and J by 5 bases, with 7 bases between the two germline ends. CDR3 DNA: TGTGCCAGCCGGGACAATAATTCACCCCTCCACTTT. Translation gives CASRDNNSPLHF.

The J gene is TRBJ1-2, the V gene TRBV30, with D possibly TRBD1 on 6 matching bases. Trimming removed 0 bases at V and 3 bases at J, with 14 bases between. This CDR3 has 15 residues. Germline V lookup: CDR1 GTSNPN, CDR2 SVGIG (reference sequence). The CDR3 here is CAWSVDVGGHYGYTF. The DNA of the CDR3 is TGTGCCTGGAGTGTTGATGTGGGGGGGCACTATGGCTACACCTTC.

The chain links TRBV14 to TRBJ1-2, with D perhaps matching TRBD1 (5 bases). The CDR3 is made up of 16 amino acids. Trimming took 0 bases from V and 4 from J, leaving 15 bases between them. From germline, CDR1 is SGHDN and CDR2 FVKESK. The CDR3 region has the DNA TGTGCCAGCAGCCAAGATAGCGGAGCAGGGTCCTATGGCTACACCTTC. This codes for CASSQDSGAGSYGYTF.

CDR3 in DNA: TGTGCCAGCAGTTACACAGACATTAAGTCTGGAAACACCATATATTTT. Translated: CASSYTDIKSGNTIYF. The chain links TRBV6-5 to TRBJ1-3; no clear D. This CDR3 has 16 residues. The germline CDR1 and CDR2 sequences are MNHEY and SVGAGI. Trimming stripped 2 bases from V and 1 base from J, with 12 bases between.

This clone was observed a single time. The chain links TRBV27 to TRBJ2-3, with D possibly TRBD2 on 5 matching bases. Germline CDR1 is MNHEY and CDR2 is SMNVEV (reference sequence). The V and J ends lost 2 bases and 2 bases respectively, with 20 bases between them. There are 18 residues in the CDR3. The CDR3 reads CASSLIGVGETHTDTQYF. CDR3 DNA: TGTGCCAGCAGTTTAATCGGGGTCGGGGAGACTCACACAGATACGCAGTATTTT.

V is TRBV5-1 and J is TRBJ1-5; D perhaps matches TRBD1 (6 bases). Germline CDR1 and CDR2: SGHRS and YFSETQ. The CDR3 contains 14 residues. V lost 3 bases, J lost 6 bases, and 13 bases lay in between. For the CDR3, the DNA is TGCGCCAGCAGCTCAGGGGAAAGAGGTCAGCCCCAGCATTTT. Translated, it gives CASSSGERGQPQHF.

The chain joins TRBV28 to TRBJ1-4; weak D call: TRBD1 (5 bases). The CDR3 runs 16 residues. The V gene lost 5 bases and the J gene lost 1 base, with 14 bases spanning the gap. The V gene's germline CDR1 is MDHEN and CDR2 SYDVKM. CDR3 sequence: CASSPPGIRTNEKLFF. CDR3 sequence (DNA): TGTGCCAGCAGTCCCCCAGGGATTCGAACTAATGAAAAACTGTTTTTT. The full variable domain, with the rest looked up from reference TRBV28 and TRBJ1-4, is DVKVTQSSRYLVKRTGEKVFLECVQDMDHENMFWYRQDPGLGLRLIYFSYDVKMKEKGDIPEGYSVSREKKERFSLILESASTNQTSMYLCASSPPGIRTNEKLFFGSGTQLSVL.

This clone showed up just a few times. This chain links TRBV30 with TRBJ2-3; D is perhaps TRBD2 (5 bases). CDR1 GTSNPN and CDR2 SVGIG come from the germline V gene (reference sequence). The germline V and J ends were trimmed by 1 base and 2 bases, with 10 bases remaining between them. This CDR3 region has 14 residues. The DNA for the CDR3 is TGTGCCTGGAGTGCGGGAAGAATCACAGATACGCAGTATTTT. Protein sequence: CAWSAGRITDTQYF.

This chain joins TRBV7-2 and TRBJ2-1; D is unresolved. Per germline, CDR1 SGHTA and CDR2 FQGNSA. The CDR3 is 13 amino acids. V lost 7 bases to trimming and J lost 8 bases, with 15 bases between them. Written as DNA, the CDR3 is TGTGCCAGCACTTCGTACCTCCGCGATGAGCAGTTCTTC. This codes for CASTSYLRDEQFF.

The chain combines TRBV10-3 with TRBJ2-7, with 9 bases that match TRBD1. The J segment lost 6 bases and the V segment lost 6 bases, leaving 12 bases of the junction unmatched. Germline-derived CDR1 and CDR2 are ENHRY and SYGVKD. There are 15 residues in the CDR3. The DNA for the CDR3 is TGTGCCATCAGAGATACCGGGACAGGGTTCGGCGAGCAGTACTTC. It translates to CAIRDTGTGFGEQYF.

This rearrangement joins TRBV5-1 to TRBJ2-7, with TRBD1 identical over 9 bases. CDR1 SGHRS and CDR2 YFSETQ come from the germline V gene. The CDR3 runs to 14 residues. V trimming: 2 bases; J trimming: 4 bases; junction bases outside the gene matches: 4. DNA of the CDR3: TGCGCCAGCAGCTTCGGACAGGGGTGGTACGAGCAGTACTTC. Its protein is CASSFGQGWYEQYF.

The CDR3 spells CASSSGGGPRTGELFF. Written as DNA, the CDR3 is TGCGCCAGCAGCTCCGGGGGAGGCCCCAGGACCGGGGAGCTGTTTTTT. The chain combines TRBV5-1 with TRBJ2-2; weak D call: TRBD2 (6 bases). Trimming stripped 3 bases from V and 5 bases from J, with 17 bases between. This CDR3 region has 16 residues. Germline values: CDR1 SGHRS, CDR2 YFSETQ.

The genes are TRBV6-1 and TRBJ2-7; 8 nucleotides agree with TRBD1. The V and J ends lost 4 bases and 3 bases, in that order; junction bases with no gene match: 5. Germline-derived CDR1 and CDR2 are MNHNS and SASEGT. This CDR3 spans 14 amino acids. The CDR3 sequence: CASSVDRGLYEQYF. The CDR3 bases are TGTGCCAGCAGTGTTGACAGGGGACTCTACGAGCAGTACTTC.

The chain is built from TRBV5-4 and TRBJ1-6; D possibly corresponds to TRBD1 (6 bases). Trimming left V 3 bases short and J 9 bases short, with 13 bases between. This CDR3 has 14 amino acids. From germline, CDR1 is SGHNT and CDR2 YYREEE (reference sequence). The CDR3 region has the DNA TGTGCCAGCAGCTCACAGGGCCAGGGTTCACCCCTCCACTTT. It codes for CASSSQGQGSPLHF.

This rearrangement joins TRBV10-3 to TRBJ1-4; no definite D call. Trimming removed 11 bases from V and 6 bases from J, with 16 bases in between. The germline V gene has CDR1 ENHRY and CDR2 SYGVKD. This CDR3 has 13 residues. Here the CDR3 reads CAAGGRVDEKLFF. In DNA, the CDR3 is TGTGCCGCCGGAGGGAGGGTCGATGAAAAACTGTTTTTT.

CDR3 bases: TGTGCCAGCAGCAAGGTCAGTCAGCCCCAGCATTTT. Amino acids: CASSKVSQPQHF. The chain has TRBV21-1 and TRBJ1-5; TRBD1 is the table's D call and was not checked against the DNA. TRBV21-1 is a known pseudogene. The CDR3 has 12 amino acids.

This clone was picked up a small number of times. V usage is TRBV18 and J usage is TRBJ2-3, with 11 positions matching TRBD2. Per the germline V gene, CDR1 is KGHSH and CDR2 is LQKENI. J lost 6 bases, V lost 0 bases, and 11 bases had no gene match. This CDR3 is 18 amino acids long. CDR3: CASSPPFGSSGGADTQYF. The CDR3 DNA follows: TGTGCCAGCTCACCACCGTTCGGGAGTAGCGGGGGGGCCGATACGCAGTATTTT.

The chain recombines TRBV18 with TRBJ2-3; no clear D gene. Germline-derived CDR1 and CDR2 are KGHSH and LQKENI. V lost 2 bases to trimming and J lost 0 bases, with 12 bases between them. The CDR3 is 16 residues long. The chain's CDR3 is CASSPTLTSSTDTQYF. In DNA form, the CDR3 reads TGTGCCAGCTCACCAACCCTAACCTCTAGCACAGATACGCAGTATTTT.

The chain couples TRBV11-2 to TRBJ1-4, with D tentatively TRBD1 (5 bases). The V gene's germline CDR1 is SGHAT and CDR2 FQNNGV. This CDR3 spans 15 amino acids. The germline V and J ends were trimmed by 1 base and 6 bases, with 12 bases remaining between them. CDR3 bases: TGTGCCAGCAGCTTAGGGATCCGGGGGTATGAAAAACTGTTTTTT. It translates to CASSLGIRGYEKLFF.

There are a few counts of this clone. This sequence joins TRBV5-1 and TRBJ2-1; maybe TRBD2 (5 bases). The CDR3 is 13 residues long. V gave up 0 bases and J gave up 9 bases, with 10 bases separating them. Looked up from germline, CDR1 is SGHRS and CDR2 is YFSETQ. CDR3 loop: CASSLGGFVEQFF. Written as DNA, the CDR3 is TGCGCCAGCAGCTTGGGAGGGTTTGTTGAGCAGTTCTTC. Complete variable domain (other parts from reference TRBV5-1 and TRBJ2-1): KAGVTQTPRYLIKTRGQQVTLSCSPISGHRSVSWYQQTPGQGLQFLFEYFSETQRNKGNFPGRFSGRQFSNSRSEMNVSTLELGDSALYLCASSLGGFVEQFFGPGTRLTVL.

The gene calls are TRBV6-6 and TRBJ2-7; a weak D match, TRBD2 (7 bases). The ends were cut back, 2 bases at V and 0 bases at J, with 14 bases in the middle. The CDR3 sequence is 16 residues long. In germline, CDR1 is MNHNY, CDR2 SVGAGI (reference sequence). The CDR3 sequence is CASSYQGGGGSYEQYF. The CDR3 DNA reads TGTGCCAGCAGTTACCAGGGCGGGGGCGGCTCCTACGAGCAGTACTTC.

The rearrangement joins TRBV11-2 to TRBJ2-3; 7 bases align to TRBD2. CDR1 is SGHAT, CDR2 FQNNGV, per germline. V lost 5 bases to trimming and J lost 0 bases; unmatched junction nucleotides: 8. The CDR3 covers 16 residues. The CDR3 DNA follows: TGTGCCAGCAGCCACGAACTAGCGCTCAGCACAGATACGCAGTATTTT. It specifies CASSHELALSTDTQYF.

The rearrangement uses TRBV28 and TRBJ2-5; 10 nucleotides agree with TRBD2. The CDR3 is 15 amino acids. V lost 7 bases to trimming and J lost 5 bases; unmatched junction nucleotides: 10. CDR1 MDHEN and CDR2 SYDVKM come from the germline V gene. The CDR3 sequence is CASTPSGGGGETQYF. The CDR3 coding sequence is TGTGCCAGCACCCCTAGCGGGGGAGGGGGGGAGACCCAGTACTTC.

The CDR3 DNA reads as TGTGCCAGTAGTATGGGCCTACTTACCGGGGAGCTGTTTTTT. Translating it yields CASSMGLLTGELFF. The chain combines TRBV19 with TRBJ2-2; D gene unclear. The V end was cut by 3 bases, the J end by 5 bases, with 10 bases between. The CDR3 covers 14 residues. Germline CDR1 LNHDA, CDR2 SQIVND (reference sequence).

Written as DNA, the CDR3 is TGTGCCAGCAGCCAAGCAGCGGGAGGCATGGAGCAGTACTTC. Its translation: CASSQAAGGMEQYF. V gene TRBV14 combines with J gene TRBJ2-7; 9 bases line up with TRBD2. This CDR3 is built from 14 residues. V dropped 1 base and J dropped 7; count of bases not matched to a gene: 5. Germline values: CDR1 SGHDN, CDR2 FVKESK.

The chain couples TRBV5-1 to TRBJ2-7; D is unresolved. Trimming took 2 bases from V and 3 from J, leaving 6 bases between them. Germline-derived CDR1 and CDR2 are SGHRS and YFSETQ. The CDR3 is made up of 12 amino acids. In nucleotides, the CDR3 is TGCGCCAGCAGCTTTAACTACTACGAGCAGTACTTC. This sequence encodes CASSFNYYEQYF.